This note documents a single TCR beta chain sequence. This clone appeared a few times. It has no known antigen specificity. Base qualities are missing; no much larger clone stands one base away. The immunoSEQ Assay, a bias-controlled multiplex PCR, was used to amplify TCRbeta CDR3 regions from genomic DNA. From the authors' description of their analysis: Nucleated cell counts per sample were estimated from amplification of reference gene primers within the assay. To quantify the absolute abundance of each unique TCRbeta CDR3 rearrangement, sequence reads were collapsed and filtered. Productive Simpson clonality was computed per sample as the square root of Simpson's diversity index over productive rearrangements. Not all clones reach the TCRdb copy of this immuneACCESS table, which keeps in-frame sequences only. Checked studies attribute under half of the gap to unresolved V genes and leave the rest unexplained. V, J and clone size are those of that table, while D and trimming were read from the DNA. In this sample the table shows some 130,000 clones, roughly 86% of which occur a single time. The top ten hold around 13% of the sample.

This sample was included in a study of blood T cell repertoires in COVID-19 (dated by TCRdb to 2020 to 2022). As for the study more broadly: Samples from collaborators originated in the United States, Italy and Spain and spanned both the acute and convalescent phases of COVID-19. Samples came from the ongoing ImmuneRACE study (first 160 participants) plus 1,254 subjects from 6 global collaborators. Sample metadata almost always included a de-identified subject ID, COVID-19 status, age in years and sex. Where HLA class I and class II types were available, the types were taken from metadata supplied by the sample provider, not from assay-based typing. A freely available public database, intended as a resource for researchers studying the immune response to SARS-CoV-2, is where the repertoires were released. The prospective study material was composed of cDNA or gDNA derived from T cells, B-cell-depleted T cells, or PBMCs. Deeply sampled blood TCRbeta repertoires from subjects exposed to, actively infected with, or recovered from COVID-19 were included in the dataset.

Study-wide findings and limitations: Clinical and demographic metadata were provided uncurated, with the amount varying by source and participant.

The germline V gene yields MNHEY for CDR1 and SVGEGT for CDR2. The germline ends are 10 bases apart after V is trimmed by 5 bases and J by 6 bases. The CDR3 runs 12 residues from the cysteine to the phenylalanine. The only DNA kept is the CDR3, 36 bases in frame from the first base. Whole blood was collected in K2EDTA tubes by collaborating institutions according to the institutions' own protocols. Collaborator samples were shipped for TCRbeta analysis as frozen whole blood, isolated PBMCs, or DNA extracted from either sample type. This sequence was found in a human donor in a cohort sampled during active COVID-19. The chain uses TRBV6-2 or TRBV6-3 and TRBJ1-1, with the identity of the D gene unclear. Specimen: peripheral blood. The DNA sequence is given as TGTGCCAGCAGTACCATGGCCGCTGAAGCTTTCTTT. Its translation reads: CASSTMAAEAFF.